The T cell receptor (beta chain) described here comes from a study of blood T cell repertoires in COVID-19. Study summary: Sample material is recorded as cDNA or gDNA derived from T cells, B-cell-depleted T cells, or PBMCs.

CDR1 is LNHDA and CDR2 is SQIVND in the germline V gene (reference sequence). With 3 bases removed from V and 6 bases from J, the gap between germline ends came to 12 bases. CDR3 size: 14 residues. Clones were read by immunoSEQ multiplex PCR, and TCRdb kept only the in-frame ones, dropping some. Of more than 140,000 clones in the sample, about 86% are singletons; the top ten hold approximately 8.3%. The chain joins TRBV19 to TRBJ2-1; TRBD2 is a possible D gene (6 bases). Sequences were obtained from peripheral blood. This TCR derives from a woman aged 55-70 years with acute or convalescent COVID-19. The CDR3 spells CASSMLASGNEQFF. In DNA form, the CDR3 reads TGTGCCAGTAGTATGCTAGCGTCGGGCAATGAGCAGTTCTTC.